This entry concerns a single T cell receptor beta chain. Its antigen is as yet unknown. The sample belongs to a study of CD8 T cells in Susac syndrome. Study results and limitations: The CD4+ T cell repertoires that were profiled in Susac syndrome showed no clonal expansion.

A quantity of roughly 0.5 to 1 ug RNA underwent reverse transcription using random hexamers. Via MiXCR, TCRdb re-called the immunoSEQ multiplex PCR reads, giving one row per CDR3 protein. The top ten clones hold about 0.16% of a sample with some 150,000 distinct CDR3 sequences, about 95% of them seen once. J was trimmed by 5 bases and V by 1 base; bases with no gene match: 4. From germline, CDR1 is DFQATT and CDR2 SNEGSKA (reference sequence). The CDR3 extends over 15 amino acids. Sequencing of TCR beta drew on CD8+ and CD4+ T cells from blood. Diagnostic criteria for definite or probable disease, in their recently defined form, were met by the patients with Susac syndrome. Negative magnetic isolation gave CD8+ and CD4+ cells; FACS enriched CD8+ TEMRA.

This receptor was obtained from a human donor with Susac syndrome. The chain is built from TRBV20-1 and TRBJ1-6; 8 bases agree with TRBD1. Sequencing used CD4+ T cells from PBMCs. The CDR3 DNA reads as TGCAGTGCTAGAGGACGACAGGGGAATAATTCACCCCTCCACTTT. It yields the protein CSARGRQGNNSPLHF.